What follows describes a single T cell receptor beta chain. CDR1 is MNHNY, CDR2 SVGAGI, per germline (reference sequence). V gave up 2 bases and J gave up 5 bases, with 10 bases separating them. The CDR3 is 15 amino acids. Study processing details: Reference gene primer amplification yielded estimated nucleated cell counts. The method was immunoSEQ multiplex PCR; TCRdb's version includes in-frame clones alone and lacks a portion of them. The D gene and trimming were derived from the DNA, and the V and J assignments and clone size from that table. Altogether around 340,000 clones are present, 89% being singletons, with the ten largest covering roughly 3.9%. Seattle cases were enrolled at active infection and followed longitudinally. These data are taken from a study of blood T cell repertoires in COVID-19. Study-wide context: Researchers got acute and convalescent COVID-19 samples from the United States, Italy and Spain. T cells, B-cell-depleted T cells, or PBMCs provided the cDNA or gDNA that served as material.

The chain recombines TRBV6-6 with TRBJ1-6; D gene uncertain. The sample was peripheral blood. This clonotype was obtained from an older woman with COVID-19, enrolled during active disease. The CDR3 region is CASSYGHKNNSPLHF. As DNA, the CDR3 is TGTGCCAGCAGTTACGGGCATAAGAATAATTCACCCCTCCACTTT.